Below are 12 T cell receptor beta chains sequenced from a single sample in a study of cytomegalovirus exposure and HLA in healthy donors. In the PCR, 60 Vbeta and 13 Jbeta primers were used. Here immunoSEQ multiplex PCR was the method, and the copy in TCRdb shows in-frame clones only, minus some. The sample consists of 70,000 or so clones, just over 85% of them appearing once. The specimen sequenced was PBMCs. The receptors here all came from a woman under 40 in good health and CMV-seronegative.

The gene calls are TRBV9 and TRBJ1-2; D not resolved. CDR3 size: 13 residues. Trimming pared 2 bases from V and 8 bases from J, leaving 13 bases between. Germline CDR1 is SGDLS and CDR2 is YYNGEE. CDR3 nucleotide sequence: TGTGCCAGCAGCGTCGACGGGGTCGGGGGCTACACCTTC. This gives the protein CASSVDGVGGYTF.

The chain uses TRBV30 and TRBJ1-1; possible D gene TRBD1, 6 bases. V lost 3 bases to trimming and J lost 1 base, with 6 bases between them. Germline loops: CDR1 GTSNPN, CDR2 SVGIG (reference sequence). The CDR3 totals 12 residues. The CDR3 sequence: CAWRTGNTEAFF. The CDR3 DNA is TGTGCCTGGAGGACAGGGAACACTGAAGCTTTCTTT.

The chain employs TRBV6-4 and TRBJ2-2, with 8 bases aligning to TRBD1. This CDR3 region has 17 residues. Per germline, CDR1 MRHNA and CDR2 SNTAGT. The junction had 9 bases not matched to a gene; V was cut back by 5 bases and J by 1 base. CDR3 amino acids: CASSLAGGRKNTGELFF. The CDR3 DNA follows: TGTGCCAGCAGTTTGGCAGGGGGCCGAAAGAACACCGGGGAGCTGTTTTTT.

In the case of this clone: One end of the junction varies from germline; a read error may be responsible. V and J are TRBV7-9 and TRBJ1-1; 10 positions match TRBD1. Germline V gives CDR1 SEHNR, CDR2 FQNEAQ (reference sequence). The CDR3 covers 15 residues. The CDR3 loop reads CSSSAGQGLNTEAFF. CDR3 nucleotide sequence: TGTTCCAGCAGCGCGGGACAGGGGTTGAACACTGAAGCTTTCTTT.

The chain is built from TRBV19 and TRBJ2-1; 9 bases map to TRBD2. Germline values: CDR1 LNHDA, CDR2 SQIVND (reference sequence). This CDR3 contains 14 residues. J gave up 4 bases and V 5 bases, and 3 bases lay outside the gene matches. In DNA form, the CDR3 reads TGTGCCAGTAGTCGGACTAGCGTGTACAATGAGCAGTTCTTC. It specifies CASSRTSVYNEQFF.

This clone has more than one count but fewer than ten. The chain combines TRBV5-6 with TRBJ2-2; no reliable D call. Germline CDR1 SGHDT, CDR2 YYEEEE. The CDR3 covers 14 residues. Trimming cost V 0 bases and J 2 bases, with 5 bases left between them. The DNA for the CDR3 is TGTGCCAGCAGCTTGGGAGGTAACACCGGGGAGCTGTTTTTT. It codes for CASSLGGNTGELFF.

The chain recombines TRBV19 with TRBJ2-4; D is perhaps TRBD2 (6 bases). Trimming stripped 2 bases from V and 2 bases from J, with 7 bases between. Germline lookup yields CDR1 LNHDA and CDR2 SQIVND (reference sequence). This CDR3 has 14 residues. For the CDR3, the DNA is TGTGCCAGTAGTATACGGGGGACCAAAAACATTCAGTACTTC. Protein: CASSIRGTKNIQYF.

This clone was counted once. Other DNA sequences in the sample encode the same CDR3. V and J are TRBV5-4 and TRBJ2-1; 7 nucleotides agree with TRBD2. CDR3 size: 16 residues. Germline loops: CDR1 SGHNT, CDR2 YYREEE (reference sequence). With V trimmed by 0 bases and J by 1 base, 4 bases remained unmatched. CDR3 sequence: CASSLVAGVSYNEQFF. Here the CDR3 DNA reads TGTGCCAGCAGCTTGGTGGCGGGAGTGTCCTACAATGAGCAGTTCTTC.

This chain uses TRBV11-2 with TRBJ2-7; 11 bases agree with TRBD2. From germline, CDR1 is SGHAT and CDR2 FQNNGV. CDR3 size: 15 residues. Unmatched junction bases numbered 7, after V lost 3 bases and J lost 6 bases. The chain's CDR3 is CASSFTSGSLSEQYF. For the CDR3, the DNA is TGTGCCAGCAGCTTTACTAGCGGGAGTCTAAGCGAGCAGTACTTC.

V usage is TRBV29-1 and J usage is TRBJ1-2; maybe TRBD1 (5 bases). This CDR3 contains 13 residues. Trimming left V 1 base short and J 0 bases short, with 6 bases between. The germline CDR1 and CDR2 sequences are SQVTM and ANQGSEA. The CDR3 sequence is CSVEGTPNYGYTF. For the CDR3, the DNA is TGCAGCGTTGAAGGGACACCTAACTATGGCTACACCTTC.

The chain has TRBV5-6 and TRBJ2-1; 8 nucleotides align to TRBD2. V lost 2 bases, J lost 8 bases, and 6 bases stayed unmatched. Germline values: CDR1 SGHDT, CDR2 YYEEEE. The CDR3 has 14 amino acids. CDR3 sequence reads: CASSLLAALDEQFF. CDR3 nucleotide sequence: TGTGCCAGCAGCTTACTAGCGGCCCTGGATGAGCAGTTCTTC.

This chain joins TRBV7-9 and TRBJ2-2; 10 bases agree with TRBD1. The V gene's germline CDR1 is SEHNR and CDR2 FQNEAQ (reference sequence). V was pared by 5 bases and J by 4 bases, with 4 bases of the junction left unmatched. The CDR3 runs to 15 residues. As DNA, the CDR3 is TGTGCCAGCAGCCCAGGGACAGGGGTCACCGGGGAGCTGTTTTTT. This encodes CASSPGTGVTGELFF.